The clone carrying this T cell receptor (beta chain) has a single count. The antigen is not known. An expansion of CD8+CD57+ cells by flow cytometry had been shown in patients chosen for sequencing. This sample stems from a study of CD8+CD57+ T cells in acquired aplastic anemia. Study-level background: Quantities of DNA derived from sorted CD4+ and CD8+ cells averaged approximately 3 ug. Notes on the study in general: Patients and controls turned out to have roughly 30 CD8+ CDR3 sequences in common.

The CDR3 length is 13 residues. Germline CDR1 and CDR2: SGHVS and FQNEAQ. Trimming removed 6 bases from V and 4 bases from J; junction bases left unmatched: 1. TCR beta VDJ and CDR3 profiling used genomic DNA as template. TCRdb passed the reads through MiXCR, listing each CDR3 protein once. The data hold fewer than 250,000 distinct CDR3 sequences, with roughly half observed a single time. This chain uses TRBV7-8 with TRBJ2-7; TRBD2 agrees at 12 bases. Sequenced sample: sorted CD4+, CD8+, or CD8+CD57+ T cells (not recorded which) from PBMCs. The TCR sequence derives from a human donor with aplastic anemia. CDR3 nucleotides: TGTGCCAGCAGGGGGACTAGCGGGTACGAGCAGTACTTC. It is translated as CASRGTSGYEQYF.